This entry is about one TCR beta chain. Its antigen is as yet unknown. The CDR3 spans 12 residues. Trimming stripped 5 bases from V and 2 bases from J, with 6 bases between. Germline V gene sequence: CDR1 MNHEY, CDR2 SVGEGT. The data originate from a study of T cell repertoires in cytomegalovirus infection. Background on the study: Public signatures in TCR beta pointed to CMV infection and matching HLA type. Notes on the study in general: The response measured ex vivo was dominated by TCR beta clonotypes (HLA-C-restricted and CMV-specific). The cumulative frequency of public TCR beta families distinguished individuals who carried CMV together with the relevant HLA.

MiXCR, run by TCRdb on the reads, gives a single entry per CDR3 protein. The sample has a few hundred thousand distinct CDR3 sequences; roughly a sixth are singletons. Sequencing was carried out using PBMCs. The receptor's source is a human donor in good health (CMV status not recorded). Some clones in this sample may be carry-over from other donors' samples. The rearrangement joins TRBV6-2 or TRBV6-3 to TRBJ2-5; D not certain. The CDR3 here is CASSRLQETQYF. Written as DNA, the CDR3 is TGTGCCAGCAGTCGGCTGCAAGAGACCCAGTACTTC.